Following are 16 T cell receptor beta chains from one sample sequenced in a study of cytomegalovirus exposure and HLA in healthy donors. Primers for the PCR totalled 60 Vbeta and 13 Jbeta. The protocol was immunoSEQ multiplex PCR, while the TCRdb copy is restricted to in-frame clones and leaves out a portion. The sample has some 150,000 clones, approximately 80% seen once. Sequencing was done on a sample of PBMCs. The receptors were sampled from a male donor in good health and CMV-seronegative.

This clone was found a few times. V usage is TRBV14 and J usage is TRBJ2-7; 7 nucleotides agree with TRBD1. V dropped 3 bases and J dropped 9; count of bases not matched to a gene: 11. This CDR3 has 14 amino acids. Germline V gene lookup returns CDR1 SGHDN and CDR2 FVKESK. CDR3 amino acids: CASSHPLEGAGQYF. The CDR3 nucleotides are TGTGCCAGCAGCCACCCCCTCGAGGGGGCAGGGCAGTACTTC.

The chain carries TRBV5-1 and TRBJ1-5; 9 bases line up with TRBD1. Germline CDR1 is SGHRS and CDR2 is YFSETQ. J was trimmed by 6 bases and V by 4 bases; bases with no gene match: 5. The CDR3 runs 14 residues. CDR3 in DNA: TGCGCCAGCAGCCTTGGGACAGGGCCTCAGCCCCAGCATTTT. Amino acid sequence: CASSLGTGPQPQHF.

This clone was recorded only once. The chain carries TRBV19 and TRBJ1-5; 8 bases map to TRBD1. CDR1 and CDR2 from the germline V gene are LNHDA and SQIVND (reference sequence). V shed 6 bases, J shed 3 bases, and the junction held 7 bases outside the gene matches. The CDR3 runs to 15 residues. The CDR3 spells CASRLDRGLNQPQHF. The CDR3 DNA sequence: TGTGCCAGTAGACTCGACAGGGGTCTCAATCAGCCCCAGCATTTT. Combining the CDR3 with reference TRBV19 and TRBJ1-5 gives the whole variable domain DGGITQSPKYLFRKEGQNVTLSCEQNLNHDAMYWYRQDPGQGLRLIYYSQIVNDFQKGDIAEGYSVSREKKESFPLTVTSAQKNPTAFYLCASRLDRGLNQPQHFGDGTRLSIL.

J is TRBJ1-4 and V is TRBV27, with D possibly TRBD1 on 6 matching bases. Between the trimmed V and J ends, which lost 3 bases and 7 bases, there was a span of 9 bases. The length of the CDR3 is 13 residues. Germline V gene sequence: CDR1 MNHEY, CDR2 SMNVEV (reference sequence). This CDR3 reads CASSLRGGEKLFF. CDR3 coding DNA: TGTGCCAGCAGTTTGAGGGGGGGTGAAAAACTGTTTTTT.

This clone was picked up many times. The chain employs TRBV6-1 and TRBJ2-3, with 7 bases lining up with TRBD1. This CDR3 contains 14 residues. Germline V gene data show CDR1 as MNHNS and CDR2 as SASEGT. The J segment lost 4 bases and the V segment lost 2 bases, leaving 3 bases of the junction unmatched. This chain's CDR3 is CASSETGAPDTQYF. The CDR3 DNA reads as TGTGCCAGCAGTGAAACAGGGGCTCCAGATACGCAGTATTTT.

This chain connects TRBV19 to TRBJ1-1; D gene ambiguous. CDR3 length: 14 amino acids. The germline V gene has CDR1 LNHDA and CDR2 SQIVND (reference sequence). Trimming shortened V by 1 base and J by 3 bases, and 9 bases separated the two germline ends. CDR3 bases: TGTGCCAGTAGTATAGGAGGCGTGGACACTGAAGCTTTCTTT. Amino acids: CASSIGGVDTEAFF.

The J gene is TRBJ1-6, the V gene TRBV6-5; D remains unclear. Per the germline V gene, CDR1 is MNHEY and CDR2 is SVGAGI. Trimming pared 4 bases from V and 9 bases from J, leaving 16 bases between. This CDR3 comprises 15 residues. The CDR3, as DNA: TGTGCCAGCAGTTCGCTGGGAGGATTAAGTTCACCCCTCCACTTT. This translates into CASSSLGGLSSPLHF.

The rearrangement joins TRBV7-9 to TRBJ2-3; the D is unclear. Germline V lookup: CDR1 SEHNR, CDR2 FQNEAQ (reference sequence). Trimming took off 5 bases at V and 2 bases at J, with 11 bases between the two ends. The CDR3 is 14 amino acids. The CDR3 reads CASSPAVNTDTQYF. DNA for the CDR3: TGTGCCAGCAGCCCCGCGGTCAACACAGATACGCAGTATTTT. The variable domain in full, with the rest retrieved from reference TRBV7-9 and TRBJ2-3, is DTGVSQNPRHKITKRGQNVTFRCDPISEHNRLYWYRQTLGQGPEFLTYFQNEAQLEKSRLLSDRFSAERPKGSFSTLEIQRTEQGDSAMYLCASSPAVNTDTQYFGPGTRLTVL.

DNA of the CDR3: TGCAGCGACGGTAAAGCTAACTATGGCTACACCTTC. It specifies CSDGKANYGYTF. This chain uses TRBV29-1 with TRBJ1-2; D gene uncertain. Germline V gene data show CDR1 as SQVTM and CDR2 as ANQGSEA. The ends were cut back, 7 bases at V and 0 bases at J, with 9 bases in the middle. This CDR3 contains 12 residues.

V is TRBV6-1 and J is TRBJ1-2, with D maybe TRBD1 (5 bases). Germline CDR1 reads MNHNS; CDR2 reads SASEGT. V gave up 4 bases and J gave up 8 bases, with 17 bases separating them. CDR3 length: 14 amino acids. CDR3 sequence reads: CASSAVQGTYGYTF. The CDR3 DNA is TGTGCCAGCAGTGCAGTTCAGGGCACCTACGGCTACACCTTC.

This clone was seen only a few times. The chain is built from TRBV29-1 and TRBJ2-7; 9 nucleotides align to TRBD1. Trimming at V came to 8 bases and at J to 3 bases, leaving 11 bases not matched to a gene. The CDR3 spans 14 residues. Germline assignment: CDR1 SQVTM and CDR2 ANQGSEA. CDR3 residues: CSFLGQGTSYEQYF. The CDR3 region has the DNA TGCAGCTTTTTGGGACAGGGAACCAGCTACGAGCAGTACTTC.

The chain carries TRBV7-2 and TRBJ1-5; D is undetermined. The CDR3 is 13 amino acids. V gave up 3 bases and J gave up 5 bases, with 8 bases separating them. Germline V gene sequence: CDR1 SGHTA, CDR2 FQGNSA. CDR3 sequence (DNA): TGTGCCAGCAGCTTCGACACAGATCAGCCCCAGCATTTT. Translating it yields CASSFDTDQPQHF. The complete variable domain, with remaining parts taken from reference TRBV7-2 and TRBJ1-5, reads GAGVSQSPSNKVTEKGKDVELRCDPISGHTALYWYRQSLGQGLEFLIYFQGNSAPDKSGLPSDRFSAERTGGSVSTLTIQRTQQEDSAVYLCASSFDTDQPQHFGDGTRLSIL.

The chain carries TRBV7-6 and TRBJ2-3, with D unresolved. Germline-derived CDR1 and CDR2 are SGHVS and FNYEAQ. This CDR3 has 12 residues. Between the trimmed V and J ends, which lost 3 bases and 5 bases, there was a span of 6 bases. CDR3 sequence reads: CASSFTGDTQYF. CDR3 DNA: TGTGCCAGCAGCTTCACCGGAGATACGCAGTATTTT.

A single count supports this clone. The V gene is TRBV19, the J gene TRBJ1-1; 8 bases fit TRBD1. J was trimmed by 4 bases and V by 3 bases; bases with no gene match: 10. The CDR3 runs 16 residues. In germline, CDR1 is LNHDA, CDR2 SQIVND (reference sequence). DNA of the CDR3: TGTGCCAGTAGTATCCTCTTGACAGGGGAGGCCACTGAAGCTTTCTTT. It encodes CASSILLTGEATEAFF.

A few counts support this clone. The rearrangement links TRBV4-3 to TRBJ2-1; perhaps TRBD2 as D (5 bases). The V end lost 4 bases, the J end lost 0 bases, and 13 bases lay between the germline ends. CDR3 length: 16 amino acids. CDR1 and CDR2 from the germline V gene are LGHNA and YSLEER. CDR3 nucleotides: TGCGCCAGCAGCCGAGTCAGCGGAAGCTCCTACAATGAGCAGTTCTTC. It translates to CASSRVSGSSYNEQFF.

V is TRBV6-1 and J is TRBJ2-5; 8 bases align to TRBD1. The germline V gene has CDR1 MNHNS and CDR2 SASEGT. This CDR3 spans 15 amino acids. V shed 6 bases, J shed 5 bases, and the junction held 11 bases outside the gene matches. CDR3 sequence (DNA): TGTGCCAGCAGGGGGTTCCAGGGGGCTGGGGAGACCCAGTACTTC. Translation gives CASRGFQGAGETQYF.